This T cell receptor beta chain was recovered during a study of neoadjuvant anti-PD-1 for oral cavity cancer. Study overall: Patients mostly received three to four biweekly nivolumab doses at 3 mg/kg before surgery.

Comment on this clone: What it binds is not known.

General study points: Higher pretreatment Treg/Th17 ratios tracked higher pretreatment blood clonality.

Measured with immunoSEQ multiplex PCR; TCRdb has only the in-frame clones, and not every one. There are around 6,700 clones in the sample; 60% to 80% occur only once, and 2.5% to 3.5% lies in the top ten. The V end was cut by 2 bases, the J end by 1 base, with 18 bases between. The germline CDR1 and CDR2 sequences are LGHNA and YSLEER. The CDR3 extends over 18 amino acids. These newly diagnosed stage II-IVA oral cavity squamous cell carcinoma patients had no prior systemic or radiation treatment. Sequencing was performed on PBMCs, taken before nivolumab (anti-PD-1) treatment. The sequence was collected from a person aged 35 to 85 with oral cavity squamous cell carcinoma. The chain joins TRBV4-3 to TRBJ2-1; a possible D gene is TRBD1 (6 bases). In nucleotides, the CDR3 is TGCGCCAGCAGCCAATTTGGGCCAGGGGCAGGGTCCTACAATGAGCAGTTCTTC. Translating it yields CASSQFGPGAGSYNEQFF.